This TCR beta chain comes out of a study of blood T cells in healthy people across ages. Study outcomes and limitations: Researchers report that TCR beta diversity correlated strongly with naive T cell percentage.

A second PCR of 7 to 11 cycles used a sample-barcoded 5' primer and a J-beta primer mix. TCRdb redid the calling of the 5' RACE reads with MiXCR, one entry per CDR3 protein. The sample consists of more than 750,000 distinct CDR3 sequences, about 28% of them appearing once. The draw of peripheral blood yielded around 9.6 milliliters from each donor. The CDR3 totals 15 residues. V lost 9 bases and J lost 6; bases outside the gene matches: 11. Looked up from germline, CDR1 is MDHEN and CDR2 is SYDVKM. This clonotype occurred a few times. The antigen remains unidentified. These records were also assigned to another study, of T cells of mothers and their children. From that study: No persistent microchimeric T cell clones were detected.

Sequencing was performed on blood. The V gene is TRBV28, the J gene TRBJ2-4, with TRBD1 identical over 10 bases. This TCR was sampled from a woman in her thirties or forties in good health. This CDR3 is CASIGTGESGNIQYF. CDR3 nucleotide sequence: TGTGCCAGTATCGGGACAGGGGAATCCGGAAACATTCAGTACTTC. Based on the CDR3 plus reference TRBV28 and TRBJ2-4, the full variable domain is DVKVTQSSRYLVKRTGEKVFLECVQDMDHENMFWYRQDPGLGLRLIYFSYDVKMKEKGDIPEGYSVSREKKERFSLILESASTNQTSMYLCASIGTGESGNIQYFGAGTRLSVL.